A selection of T cell receptor beta chains follows, all from one sample in a study of cytomegalovirus exposure and HLA in healthy donors. Clones were read by immunoSEQ multiplex PCR, and TCRdb kept only the in-frame ones, dropping some. The sample holds 100,000 to 150,000 clones, roughly 90% seen once. Sequencing was carried out using PBMCs. The receptors derive from a man between 25 and 39 years old in good health and CMV-seronegative. CDR3s include the opening cysteine and the closing phenylalanine or tryptophan. D genes are given only for firm matches. Expanded clones are given a class, and other clones once, few, many or no size at all.

d_gene,v_gene,abundance,j_gene,CDR3nt,CDR3aa
NA,TRBV14,NA,TRBJ2-1,TGTGCCAGCAGCGAAGACACCTACAATGAGCAGTTCTTC,CASSEDTYNEQFF
NA,TRBV30,NA,TRBJ1-3,TGTGCCTGGGTTACTGGCTCTGGAAACACCATATATTTT,CAWVTGSGNTIYF
NA,TRBV7-8,NA,TRBJ2-7,TGTGCCAGCAGCCAAGCCAGGGAAAACTACGAGCAGTACTTC,CASSQARENYEQYF
NA,TRBV5-1,NA,TRBJ1-2,TGCGCCAGCAGCCAAAAGGACGGGGGGTATGGCTACACCTTC,CASSQKDGGYGYTF
TRBD1,TRBV4-3,once,TRBJ2-7,TGCGCCAGCAGCCAAGCTCTAGGGGGCGCACTCTACGAGCAGTACTTC,CASSQALGGALYEQYF
NA,TRBV4-3,NA,TRBJ2-5,TGCGCCAGCGCCGAGGCTCTAAAAGAGACCCAGTACTTC,CASAEALKETQYF
NA,TRBV6-4,NA,TRBJ2-3,TGTGCCAGCAGTGTGGGGGCGTCAGATACGCAGTATTTT,CASSVGASDTQYF
NA,TRBV7-9,NA,TRBJ1-4,TGTGCCAGCAGCCCCGCTGGGGCAGGGCTTGAAAAACTGTTTTTT,CASSPAGAGLEKLFF
NA,TRBV11-2,once,TRBJ2-3,TGTGCCAGCAGCTTAGACAGGATCGTTACAGATACGCAGTATTTT,CASSLDRIVTDTQYF
NA,TRBV6-5,NA,TRBJ2-6,TGTGCCAGCAGTCCTAGTACCTCTGGGGCCAACGTCCTGACTTTC,CASSPSTSGANVLTF
NA,TRBV4-3,NA,TRBJ2-1,TGCGCCAGCAGCCAAGGAGCGGAATCCATGTACAATGAGCAGTTCTTC,CASSQGAESMYNEQFF
NA,TRBV19,NA,TRBJ2-7,TGTGCCAGTAGTATCTTTGGGGCACTGCCCACCTACGAGCAGTACTTC,CASSIFGALPTYEQYF
TRBD2,TRBV11-2,NA,TRBJ2-1,TGTGCCAGCGCGACGGGAGGGCCTAATGAGCAGTTCTTC,CASATGGPNEQFF
NA,TRBV6-4,NA,TRBJ1-1,TGTGCCAGCAGTGACGCGAGGGGGGGGCAGAAGACGAACACTGAAGCTTTCTTT,CASSDARGGQKTNTEAFF
NA,TRBV9,NA,TRBJ2-7,TGTGCCAGCAGCGCCTCTCAGGGCCACGAGCAGTACTTC,CASSASQGHEQYF
NA,TRBV7-9,NA,TRBJ2-1,TGTGCCAGCAGCTCGATGACTCGCAATGAGCAGTTCTTC,CASSSMTRNEQFF
NA,TRBV9,NA,TRBJ2-7,TGTGCCAGCAGCGCCGATTGGGGCGACTCCTACGAGCAGTACTTC,CASSADWGDSYEQYF
NA,TRBV6-5,NA,TRBJ1-1,TGTGCCAGCAAAGGGGGAGGGCGAACTGAAGCTTTCTTT,CASKGGGRTEAFF
TRBD2,TRBV4-2,few,TRBJ2-1,TGTGCCAGCAGCCTTGCCGGGACTACCGAATACAATGAGCAGTTCTTC,CASSLAGTTEYNEQFF
TRBD1,TRBV27,NA,TRBJ2-7,TGTGCCAGCAGTTTAGCAGGGGGCGAGTACGAGCAGTACTTC,CASSLAGGEYEQYF
NA,TRBV10-1,NA,TRBJ2-5,TGCGCCAGCAGTGAGTCGATTCTCCGGAGTGCCCAGTACTTC,CASSESILRSAQYF
TRBD2,TRBV6-4,NA,TRBJ2-3,TGTGCCAGCAGTGAAAAGGCGGGAGATTCAGATACGCAGTATTTT,CASSEKAGDSDTQYF
NA,TRBV4-1,NA,TRBJ2-3,TGCGCCAGCAGCACTCACCGGGGGGCAACAGATACGCAGTATTTT,CASSTHRGATDTQYF
TRBD2,TRBV5-4,NA,TRBJ2-1,TGTGCCAGCAGCTTGTGGACTAGCGGGAGGAATGAGCAGTTCTTC,CASSLWTSGRNEQFF
TRBD1,TRBV7-3,NA,TRBJ2-1,TGTGCCAGCAGCCCCCACGGGACAGAAGACAATGAGCAGTTCTTC,CASSPHGTEDNEQFF
TRBD2,TRBV15,NA,TRBJ2-7,TGTGCCACCAGCAGAGATATGAGGGAGGGCCTTTACGAGCAGTACTTC,CATSRDMREGLYEQYF
TRBD1,TRBV7-6,NA,TRBJ1-6,TGTGCCAGCAGCTTAGCCGGGACAGGGAATTCACCCCTCCACTTT,CASSLAGTGNSPLHF
NA,TRBV6-6,once,TRBJ2-5,TGTCCCGGAGACCCACGACAGACCCAGTACTTC,CPGDPRQTQYF
TRBD1,TRBV5-6,NA,TRBJ1-1,TGTGCCAGCAGCTCAAGACAGGGTAGGGCTTTCTTT,CASSSRQGRAFF